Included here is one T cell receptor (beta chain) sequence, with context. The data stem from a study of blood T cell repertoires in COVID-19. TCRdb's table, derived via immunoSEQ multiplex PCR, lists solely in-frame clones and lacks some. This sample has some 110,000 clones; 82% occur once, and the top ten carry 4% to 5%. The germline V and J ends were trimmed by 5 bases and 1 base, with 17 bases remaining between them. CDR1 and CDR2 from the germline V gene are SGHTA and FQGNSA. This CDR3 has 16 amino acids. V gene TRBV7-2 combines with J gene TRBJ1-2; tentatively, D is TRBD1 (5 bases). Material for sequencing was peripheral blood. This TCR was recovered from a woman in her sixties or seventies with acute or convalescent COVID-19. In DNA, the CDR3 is TGTGCCAGCAGCCCCGTGACCGGGGGATTTAACTATGGCTACACCTTC. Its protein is CASSPVTGGFNYGYTF.